A single sample is the source of the 15 T cell receptor beta chains below, sequenced in a study of OX40 agonist ivuxolimab in advanced cancers. Only in-frame clones appear in the TCRdb table, and some are missing; sequencing was by immunoSEQ multiplex PCR. The sample yields approximately 60,000 clones, 75% to 85% seen once. Here the sequenced sample was CD4+ or CD8+ T cells sorted from blood, taken in a trial of the OX40 agonist ivuxolimab. These receptors all stem from an adult with an advanced solid tumor such as melanoma, head and neck, liver or kidney cancer.

The chain combines TRBV15 with TRBJ1-2, with TRBD1 matching 9 bases. After removal of 0 bases from V and 4 bases from J, the junction contained 12 bases not matched to a gene. Germline assignment: CDR1 LNHNV and CDR2 YYDKDF (reference sequence). This CDR3 spans 18 amino acids. The CDR3 DNA reads TGTGCCACCAGCAGAGACCTCCACGGGGGACAGGGTTCCTATGGCTACACCTTC. It encodes CATSRDLHGGQGSYGYTF.

The J gene is TRBJ1-5, the V gene TRBV6-5, with no clear D. CDR3 length: 13 residues. The ends were cut back, 6 bases at V and 5 bases at J, with 11 bases in the middle. The V gene's germline CDR1 is MNHEY and CDR2 SVGAGI. The CDR3 here is CASSAAGDQPQHF. CDR3 DNA sequence: TGTGCCAGCAGCGCGGCGGGAGATCAGCCCCAGCATTTT.

This sequence joins TRBV7-9 and TRBJ1-2; D is undetermined. There are 16 residues in the CDR3. V was clipped by 5 bases and J by 2 bases, with 18 bases between them. Germline CDR1 is SEHNR and CDR2 is FQNEAQ (reference sequence). The CDR3 protein is CASSRGGAGSNYGYTF. CDR3 bases: TGTGCCAGCAGCCGTGGAGGTGCGGGGTCCAACTATGGCTACACCTTC. Using reference TRBV7-9 and TRBJ1-2 for the parts outside the CDR3, the full variable domain is DTGVSQNPRHKITKRGQNVTFRCDPISEHNRLYWYRQTLGQGPEFLTYFQNEAQLEKSRLLSDRFSAERPKGSFSTLEIQRTEQGDSAMYLCASSRGGAGSNYGYTFGSGTRLTVV.

The chain employs TRBV5-4 and TRBJ1-3, with a possible D match to TRBD1 (6 bases). Between the trimmed V and J ends, which lost 0 bases and 0 bases, there was a span of 10 bases. The CDR3 is 16 amino acids. Germline values: CDR1 SGHNT, CDR2 YYREEE (reference sequence). This chain's CDR3 is CASSLEGGISGNTIYF. CDR3 nucleotide sequence: TGTGCCAGCAGCTTGGAAGGGGGGATCTCTGGAAACACCATATATTTT.

This clone was counted a few times. J is TRBJ1-1 and V is TRBV11-2; D perhaps matches TRBD1 (5 bases). The CDR3 is 15 amino acids. Germline CDR1 reads SGHAT; CDR2 reads FQNNGV. V dropped 6 bases and J dropped 5 bases, with 19 bases sitting between them. The CDR3 is CASSYPPGRGTEAFF. The DNA for the CDR3 is TGTGCCAGCAGTTACCCACCGGGACGGGGAACTGAAGCTTTCTTT.

The chain employs TRBV2 and TRBJ1-2, with a possible D match to TRBD1 (5 bases). This CDR3 is 14 amino acids long. In germline, CDR1 is SNHLY, CDR2 FYNNEI. Deletions cut 6 bases from V and 3 bases from J, with 14 bases between. The CDR3 DNA sequence: TGTGCCAGCAGGGACAACCAGGAGTACTATGGCTACACCTTC. It codes for CASRDNQEYYGYTF.

The chain joins TRBV6-5 to TRBJ2-7, with D perhaps being TRBD1 or TRBD2 (5 bases each). The V gene's germline CDR1 is MNHEY and CDR2 SVGAGI. V was cut by 1 base and J by 11 bases, with 9 bases left in between. The CDR3 length is 11 residues. The CDR3 loop reads CASSYLGTEYF. The CDR3 DNA reads TGTGCCAGCAGTTACTTGGGGACCGAGTACTTC.

This sequence joins TRBV7-9 and TRBJ2-7; possibly TRBD1 or TRBD2 for D (5 bases each). There are 15 residues in the CDR3. The ends were cut back, 10 bases at V and 0 bases at J, with 19 bases in the middle. The germline gives CDR1 SEHNR, CDR2 FQNEAQ (reference sequence). The CDR3 region is CATARDGPSSYEQYF. CDR3 nucleotides: TGTGCCACCGCCCGGGACGGACCGTCCTCCTACGAGCAGTACTTC.

This clone is medium-sized within its sample. V gene TRBV19 combines with J gene TRBJ1-1; 7 bases are a match to TRBD1. The CDR3 has 15 amino acids. Germline V lookup: CDR1 LNHDA, CDR2 SQIVND (reference sequence). J gave up 2 bases and V 7 bases, and 10 bases lay outside the gene matches. In DNA form, the CDR3 reads TGTGCCAGTAACGATCCAACAGGGGTAAACACTGAAGCTTTCTTT. Translation gives CASNDPTGVNTEAFF.

Only one count was recorded for this clone. The chain is built from TRBV6-1 and TRBJ2-7, with D possibly matching TRBD1 (6 bases). The V and J ends lost 4 bases and 3 bases respectively, with 10 bases between them. The germline CDR1 and CDR2 sequences are MNHNS and SASEGT. The CDR3 loop spans 13 amino acids. The CDR3 loop reads CASSGGQRYEQYF. The CDR3 DNA reads as TGTGCCAGCAGTGGGGGACAACGCTACGAGCAGTACTTC.

This clone ranks as medium-sized. In DNA, the CDR3 is TGTGCCAGCAGTTTATCCCGGTCCACCATCGGCGGTAAACTGTTTTTT. Protein sequence: CASSLSRSTIGGKLFF. The chain recombines TRBV27 with TRBJ1-4; no definite D call. The CDR3 is made up of 16 amino acids. The germline V gene has CDR1 MNHEY and CDR2 SMNVEV (reference sequence). The ends were cut back, 0 bases at V and 11 bases at J, with 19 bases in the middle.

The genes are TRBV11-2 and TRBJ1-1; possibly TRBD1 for D (6 bases). Trimming pared 8 bases from V and 6 bases from J, leaving 13 bases between. CDR1 is SGHAT, CDR2 FQNNGV, per germline. There are 12 residues in the CDR3. For the CDR3, the DNA is TGTGCCAGCGTATCCAGGGGTTCTGAAGCTTTCTTT. Amino acid sequence: CASVSRGSEAFF.

J is TRBJ1-5 and V is TRBV7-9; D uncertain. Trimming removed 5 bases at V and 4 bases at J, with 12 bases between. CDR1 SEHNR and CDR2 FQNEAQ come from the germline V gene (reference sequence). The CDR3 consists of 14 residues. The CDR3 DNA reads TGTGCCAGCAGCAGAATGGATGTGAATCAGCCCCAGCATTTT. It encodes CASSRMDVNQPQHF. The full variable domain, rest sourced from reference TRBV7-9 and TRBJ1-5, is DTGVSQNPRHKITKRGQNVTFRCDPISEHNRLYWYRQTLGQGPEFLTYFQNEAQLEKSRLLSDRFSAERPKGSFSTLEIQRTEQGDSAMYLCASSRMDVNQPQHFGDGTRLSIL.

This chain connects TRBV5-4 to TRBJ2-2, with D possibly TRBD1 on 6 matching bases. CDR1 and CDR2 from the germline V gene are SGHNT and YYREEE (reference sequence). This CDR3 spans 15 amino acids. Trimming pared 1 base from V and 5 bases from J, leaving 12 bases between. The CDR3 DNA follows: TGTGCCAGCAGCTTGACCAGGGGTACTACCGGGGAGCTGTTTTTT. As protein: CASSLTRGTTGELFF.

The J gene is TRBJ1-1, the V gene TRBV20-1; weak D call: TRBD1 (6 bases). Germline V lookup: CDR1 DFQATT, CDR2 SNEGSKA (reference sequence). This CDR3 is built from 11 residues. The V end lost 5 bases, the J end lost 8 bases, and 12 bases lay between the germline ends. This CDR3 is CSAPDRFEAFF. The DNA for the CDR3 is TGCAGTGCTCCCGACAGGTTCGAAGCTTTCTTT.